The 17 T cell receptor beta chains below all came from one sample that was sequenced in a study of blood T cells in healthy people across ages. A second PCR of 7 to 11 cycles used a sample-barcoded 5' primer and a J-beta primer mix. TCRdb re-analysed the 5' RACE reads in MiXCR, keeping a single row per CDR3 protein. The sample consists of 600,000 to 850,000 distinct CDR3 sequences, 20% to 25% of them appearing once. The same data also went into a second study, on T cells of mothers and their children.

The sample taken for sequencing was blood. The receptors originated from a boy aged 10-17 years in good health.

The chain uses TRBV7-2 and TRBJ2-7; 14 nucleotides line up with TRBD2. This CDR3 spans 15 amino acids. The ends lost 4 bases at V and 2 bases at J; junction bases unmatched: 1. The germline gives CDR1 SGHTA, CDR2 FQGNSA. CDR3 DNA: TGTGCCAGCAGCTGGACTAGCGGGGGGCCCTACGAGCAGTACTTC. This encodes CASSWTSGGPYEQYF.

Only one count was recorded for this clonotype. The CDR3 sequence: CASSQGSIQETQYF. Written as DNA, the CDR3 is TGCGCCAGCAGCCAAGGATCCATCCAAGAGACCCAGTACTTC. This chain joins TRBV4-3 and TRBJ2-5, with D unclear. Germline lookup yields CDR1 LGHNA and CDR2 YSLEER. This CDR3 contains 14 residues. The germline V and J ends were trimmed by 1 base and 1 base, with 7 bases remaining between them.

The chain combines TRBV9 with TRBJ2-7; the match to TRBD2 covers 8 bases. Losses at the gene ends were 3 bases for V and 6 bases for J; bases not matched to a gene: 8. Germline lookup yields CDR1 SGDLS and CDR2 YYNGEE. This CDR3 has 14 amino acids. DNA for the CDR3: TGTGCCAGCAGCGAAGGGACTAGGCGGGTCGAGCAGTACTTC. Translated: CASSEGTRRVEQYF.

There are a few counts of this clonotype. One end of the junction fails to match germline, which may point to a read error. The chain has TRBV7-9 and TRBJ2-5; tentatively, D is TRBD2 (5 bases). CDR3 length: 13 residues. The germline CDR1 and CDR2 sequences are SEHNR and FQNEAQ (reference sequence). CDR3: CASSLVPMKELDF. CDR3 in DNA: TGTGCCAGCAGCTTAGTTCCGATGAAAGAACTAGACTTC.

This clonotype was counted a few times. J is TRBJ2-1 and V is TRBV6-5, with no clear D. The germline V and J ends were trimmed by 2 bases and 0 bases, with 14 bases remaining between them. Looked up from germline, CDR1 is MNHEY and CDR2 is SVGAGI. The CDR3 spans 17 residues. CDR3 residues: CASSYDPLEPSYNEQFF. The CDR3 nucleotides read TGTGCCAGCAGTTACGACCCCTTGGAGCCCTCCTACAATGAGCAGTTCTTC.

This chain joins TRBV7-9 and TRBJ2-1; the match to TRBD2 covers 8 bases. Germline CDR1 reads SEHNR; CDR2 reads FQNEAQ (reference sequence). The CDR3 has 15 residues. V was clipped by 3 bases and J by 7 bases; unmatched bases: 8. The CDR3 bases are TGTGCCAGCAGCTTCAAGACTAGCGAGAGAAATGAGCAGTTCTTC. Amino acids: CASSFKTSERNEQFF.

This clonotype was counted only a few times. The chain employs TRBV5-4 and TRBJ1-2; D gene uncertain. V was trimmed by 6 bases and J by 4 bases, leaving 16 bases between them. The CDR3 length is 14 residues. Per germline, CDR1 SGHNT and CDR2 YYREEE (reference sequence). CDR3 in amino acids: CASNRGNGRYGYTF. CDR3 in DNA: TGTGCCAGCAACCGAGGGAATGGGCGCTATGGCTACACCTTC.

V usage is TRBV7-9 and J usage is TRBJ2-5; D not certain. Germline V gene data show CDR1 as SEHNR and CDR2 as FQNEAQ (reference sequence). There are 12 residues in the CDR3. The ends were cut back, 6 bases at V and 5 bases at J, with 10 bases in the middle. The CDR3 loop reads CASSHRLETQYF. The CDR3 DNA reads as TGTGCCAGCAGTCACCGGCTGGAGACCCAGTACTTC.

The chain couples TRBV29-1 to TRBJ2-7; TRBD2 aligns across 11 bases. This CDR3 contains 14 residues. Germline V gives CDR1 SQVTM, CDR2 ANQGSEA. The V segment lost 6 bases and the J segment 1 base; nucleotides outside the gene matches: 5. CDR3: CSVAGLAASYEQYF. The CDR3 DNA is TGCAGCGTGGCGGGACTAGCGGCTTCCTACGAGCAGTACTTC.

The gene calls are TRBV27 and TRBJ1-2; D not resolved. The V end was cut by 6 bases, the J end by 0 bases, with 14 bases between. Per the germline V gene, CDR1 is MNHEY and CDR2 is SMNVEV (reference sequence). This CDR3 has 15 amino acids. The CDR3, as DNA: TGTGCCAGCAGCTCCCTTGGAGAAGCTAACTATGGCTACACCTTC. Its translation is CASSSLGEANYGYTF.

With regard to this clonotype: At one boundary the junction diverges from the germline segment, which might be a read error. The chain joins TRBV2 to TRBJ2-1; TRBD1 matches at 9 bases. Per the germline V gene, CDR1 is SNHLY and CDR2 is FYNNEI. The CDR3 is 14 amino acids. CDR3 sequence: CTSSPGQGPHEQFF. DNA of the CDR3: TGTACCAGCAGTCCGGGACAGGGCCCCCATGAGCAGTTCTTC. Combining the CDR3 with reference TRBV2 and TRBJ2-1 gives the whole variable domain EPEVTQTPSHQVTQMGQEVILRCVPISNHLYFYWYRQILGQKVEFLVSFYNNEISEKSEIFDDQFSVERPDGSNFTLKIRSTKLEDSAMYFCTSSPGQGPHEQFFGPGTRLTVL.

This clonotype was counted a few times. Here the CDR3 reads CAISVNRGRTDTQYF. The CDR3 DNA follows: TGTGCCATCAGTGTCAACAGGGGGCGAACAGATACGCAGTATTTT. The chain is built from TRBV10-3 and TRBJ2-3, with TRBD1 matching over 9 bases. Germline CDR1 reads ENHRY; CDR2 reads SYGVKD. CDR3 size: 15 residues. J gave up 3 bases and V 4 bases, and 5 bases lay outside the gene matches.

V usage is TRBV7-9 and J usage is TRBJ1-1; 8 nucleotides agree with TRBD1. The CDR3 is made up of 13 amino acids. CDR1 and CDR2 (germline): SEHNR, FQNEAQ (reference sequence). V shed 5 bases and J 7 bases; nucleotides not matched to a gene: 6. CDR3 coding DNA: TGTGCCAGCAGCCCCTCGGACAGGGATGAAGCTTTCTTT. Protein product: CASSPSDRDEAFF.

This clonotype was seen more than once but under ten times. This chain links TRBV29-1 with TRBJ1-3, with no clear D. V was trimmed by 0 bases and J by 4 bases, leaving 4 bases between them. From germline, CDR1 is SQVTM and CDR2 ANQGSEA. This CDR3 contains 12 residues. CDR3 bases: TGCAGCGTTGAAGAGCGGGGAAACACCATATATTTT. Translation: CSVEERGNTIYF.

The V and J genes are TRBV11-2 and TRBJ2-2, with unresolved D. CDR3 length: 15 amino acids. Germline loops: CDR1 SGHAT, CDR2 FQNNGV. Trimming pared 5 bases from V and 9 bases from J, leaving 19 bases between. This chain's CDR3 is CASSLGMEHKRELFF. For the CDR3, the DNA is TGTGCCAGCAGCCTTGGAATGGAGCACAAAAGGGAGCTGTTTTTT.

There are a few counts of this clonotype. The junction does not match germline at one end; this may be a read error. This rearrangement joins TRBV7-2 to TRBJ2-7; maybe TRBD2 (6 bases). The CDR3 runs to 13 residues. The V gene's germline CDR1 is SGHTA and CDR2 FQGNSA. This chain's CDR3 is CASSLDGGYEQYF. The CDR3 region has the DNA TGCGCCAGCAGCTTGGACGGGGGATACGAGCAGTACTTC.

The chain has TRBV6-5 and TRBJ1-1, with 10 bases fitting TRBD1. Germline assignment: CDR1 MNHEY and CDR2 SVGAGI. J gave up 5 bases and V 8 bases, and 2 bases lay outside the gene matches. The CDR3 extends over 12 amino acids. In nucleotides, the CDR3 is TGTGCCAGCGGGACAGGGGAGACTGAAGCTTTCTTT. It codes for CASGTGETEAFF.